This T cell receptor (beta chain) was sequenced in a study of human thymus T cells. Generated by immunoSEQ multiplex PCR, the TCRdb table keeps only in-frame clones and is missing some. The sample lists tens of thousands of clones, 94% occurring once. The CDR3 extends over 10 amino acids. Between the trimmed V and J ends, which lost 6 bases and 5 bases, there was a span of 7 bases. Looked up from germline, CDR1 is DFQATT and CDR2 is SNEGSKA (reference sequence). What was sequenced was blood. The source is a boy under two years old with a congenital heart defect but otherwise immunologically healthy. V and J are TRBV20-1 and TRBJ2-5; D is undetermined. CDR3 in amino acids: CSARDETQYF. DNA of the CDR3: TGCAGTGCGCGCGACGAGACCCAGTACTTC.